This entry describes one T cell receptor (beta chain). This specimen includes other DNA sequences encoding the same CDR3. In the authors' methods: Amplified reference gene primers provided the basis for estimating nucleated cell counts. Sequenced by immunoSEQ multiplex PCR; TCRdb stores in-frame clones only, minus some. V and J calls and clone size are copied from that table; D and trimming were computed from the DNA. The sample has around 85,000 clones, about 89% seen once; the top ten hold 1% to 1.5%. Recruitment covered about two dozen US areas and drew participants whose ages spanned roughly 18 to 100 years. Participant-reported clinical history was the basis for cohort assignment. CDR3 length: 14 amino acids. Germline values: CDR1 LNHDA, CDR2 SQIVND (reference sequence). V lost 6 bases, J lost 0 bases, and 4 bases stayed unmatched. These data belong to a study of blood T cell repertoires in COVID-19. Overall study context: The analysed material was cDNA or gDNA that came from T cells, B-cell-depleted T cells, or PBMCs.

The sequencing input was PBMCs or T cells enriched from blood (not recorded which). This TCR was sampled from a woman between 45 and 60 years old with acute COVID-19. The chain is built from TRBV19 and TRBJ2-7; the match to TRBD2 covers 8 bases. The CDR3: CASRASGRSYEQYF. The CDR3, as DNA: TGTGCCAGTAGAGCTAGCGGGCGCTCCTACGAGCAGTACTTC. The complete variable domain, with remaining parts taken from reference TRBV19 and TRBJ2-7, reads DGGITQSPKYLFRKEGQNVTLSCEQNLNHDAMYWYRQDPGQGLRLIYYSQIVNDFQKGDIAEGYSVSREKKESFPLTVTSAQKNPTAFYLCASRASGRSYEQYFGPGTRLTVT.